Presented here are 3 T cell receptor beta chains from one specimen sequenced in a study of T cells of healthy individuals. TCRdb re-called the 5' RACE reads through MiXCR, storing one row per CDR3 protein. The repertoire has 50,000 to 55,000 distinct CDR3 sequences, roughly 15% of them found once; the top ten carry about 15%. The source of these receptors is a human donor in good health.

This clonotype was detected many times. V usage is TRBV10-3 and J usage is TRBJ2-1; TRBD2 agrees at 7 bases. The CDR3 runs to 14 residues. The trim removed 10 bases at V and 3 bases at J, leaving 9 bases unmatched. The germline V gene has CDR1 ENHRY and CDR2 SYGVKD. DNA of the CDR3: TGTGCCACCGGACCTAGCGGAGACTACAATGAGCAGTTCTTC. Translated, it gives CATGPSGDYNEQFF.

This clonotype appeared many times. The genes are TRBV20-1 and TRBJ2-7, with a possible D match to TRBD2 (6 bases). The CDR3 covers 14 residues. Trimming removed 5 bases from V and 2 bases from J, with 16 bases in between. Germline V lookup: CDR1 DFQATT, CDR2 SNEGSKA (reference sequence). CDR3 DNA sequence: TGCAGTGCTTACCTAGCGAGGGGTACCTACGAGCAGTACTTC. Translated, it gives CSAYLARGTYEQYF.

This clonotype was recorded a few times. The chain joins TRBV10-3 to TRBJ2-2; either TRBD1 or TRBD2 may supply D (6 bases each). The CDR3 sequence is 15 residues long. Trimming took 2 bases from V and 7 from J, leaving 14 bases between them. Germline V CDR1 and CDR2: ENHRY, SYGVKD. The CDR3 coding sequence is TGTGCCATCAGTGAGGGAACTAGCAGGGGCGGGGAGCTGTTTTTT. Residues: CAISEGTSRGGELFF.